Shown below are 16 T cell receptor beta chains from a single sample sequenced in a study of blood T cells in healthy people across ages. A sample-barcoded 5' primer and a J-beta primer mix were used in a second PCR of roughly 7 to 11 cycles. From the 5' RACE reads, TCRdb called clonotypes with MiXCR, one entry per CDR3 protein. The profile shows approximately 940,000 distinct CDR3 sequences, roughly 48% of them singletons. The sample comprised blood. Receptors originate from a man under 40 in good health.

The chain recombines TRBV4-2 with TRBJ2-4; 14 bases are a match to TRBD2. The CDR3 totals 15 residues. Germline loops: CDR1 LGHNA, CDR2 YNFKEQ. V gave up 4 bases and J gave up 9 bases; unmatched junction bases: 5. The CDR3 region is CASSPGLAGGGIQYF. The CDR3 DNA reads as TGTGCCAGCAGCCCAGGACTAGCGGGGGGTGGCATTCAGTACTTC.

The chain combines TRBV6-1 with TRBJ2-3; TRBD2 agrees at 11 bases. Germline V lookup: CDR1 MNHNS, CDR2 SASEGT. CDR3 length: 15 amino acids. With 6 bases clipped from V and 1 base from J, the junction kept 3 bases outside the gene matches. In DNA form, the CDR3 reads TGTGCCAGCAGATCGGGACTAGCGGGCACAGATACGCAGTATTTT. Residues: CASRSGLAGTDTQYF.

The V gene is TRBV5-1, the J gene TRBJ2-7; tentative D call: TRBD1 (6 bases). The CDR3 totals 16 residues. Trimming left V 3 bases short and J 5 bases short, with 21 bases between. Germline V gene data show CDR1 as SGHRS and CDR2 as YFSETQ. The CDR3 sequence is CASSSSGVMTWDEQYF. The CDR3 DNA follows: TGCGCCAGCAGCTCATCAGGGGTTATGACTTGGGACGAGCAGTACTTC. Complete variable domain (other parts from reference TRBV5-1 and TRBJ2-7): KAGVTQTPRYLIKTRGQQVTLSCSPISGHRSVSWYQQTPGQGLQFLFEYFSETQRNKGNFPGRFSGRQFSNSRSEMNVSTLELGDSALYLCASSSSGVMTWDEQYFGPGTRLTVT.

This clonotype was seen a few times. The chain combines TRBV27 with TRBJ1-6, with D hard to call. Germline lookup yields CDR1 MNHEY and CDR2 SMNVEV (reference sequence). The CDR3 runs 16 residues. V was pared by 4 bases and J by 2 bases, with 12 bases between. As DNA, the CDR3 is TGTGCCAGCAGTTACAGCCGCCGGGCCTATAATTCACCCCTCCACTTT. This codes for CASSYSRRAYNSPLHF.

Only a few counts were recorded for this clonotype. The chain is built from TRBV11-3 and TRBJ1-1, with TRBD1 as a possible D gene (6 bases). Germline V gene sequence: CDR1 SGHNT, CDR2 YENEEA. The V and J ends lost 0 bases and 7 bases respectively, with 18 bases between them. The CDR3 contains 16 residues. The DNA of the CDR3 is TGTGCCAGCAGCTTAGAAGCGACAGGCGTAACCTATGAAGCTTTCTTT. This encodes CASSLEATGVTYEAFF.

The chain carries TRBV7-9 and TRBJ1-2, with D possibly TRBD1 on 5 matching bases. The CDR3 length is 12 residues. V was trimmed by 6 bases and J by 3 bases, leaving 8 bases between them. CDR1 is SEHNR and CDR2 is FQNEAQ in the germline V gene (reference sequence). CDR3 bases: TGTGCCAGCAGAGGGGACGACTATGGCTACACCTTC. It translates to CASRGDDYGYTF.

The V call is TRBV11-3, the J call TRBJ2-7; a weak D match, TRBD1 (6 bases). Germline assignment: CDR1 SGHNT and CDR2 YENEEA. V lost 4 bases and J lost 12, with 22 bases in between. This CDR3 spans 14 amino acids. The CDR3 spells CASSSYRQALGRYF. CDR3 nucleotides: TGTGCCAGCAGCTCCTACCGACAGGCTCTAGGGCGGTACTTC.

This clonotype appeared a few times. The rearrangement uses TRBV6-6 and TRBJ1-2; D is undetermined. Trimming removed 8 bases at V and 0 bases at J, with 13 bases between. CDR1 MNHNY and CDR2 SVGAGI come from the germline V gene (reference sequence). The CDR3 runs to 14 residues. The CDR3 DNA follows: TGTGCCAGCGGAACAGCCGCCTCTAACTATGGCTACACCTTC. Amino acids: CASGTAASNYGYTF.

This chain links TRBV7-9 with TRBJ2-7, with 9 bases aligning to TRBD1. There are 13 residues in the CDR3. The germline gives CDR1 SEHNR, CDR2 FQNEAQ (reference sequence). The trim removed 6 bases at V and 4 bases at J, leaving 4 bases unmatched. CDR3 amino acids: CASSGQGIYEQYF. CDR3 DNA sequence: TGTGCCAGCAGTGGACAGGGGATTTACGAGCAGTACTTC.

This clonotype showed up many times. The V and J genes are TRBV3-1 and TRBJ1-1, with TRBD1 as a possible D gene (5 bases). Trimming cost V 4 bases and J 10 bases, with 16 bases left between them. CDR3 length equals 13 residues. Germline V gene lookup returns CDR1 LGHDT and CDR2 YNNKEL (reference sequence). The CDR3 nucleotides read TGTGCCAGCAGCCTCGGAGGGCGGGGGGGAGCTTTCTTT. As protein: CASSLGGRGGAFF. The entire variable domain, with the rest obtained from reference TRBV3-1 and TRBJ1-1, is as follows: DTAVSQTPKYLVTQMGNDKSIKCEQNLGHDTMYWYKQDSKKFLKIMFSYNNKELIINETVPNRFSPKSPDKAHLNLHINSLELGDSAVYFCASSLGGRGGAFFGQGTRLTVV.

The V call is TRBV7-8, the J call TRBJ2-7, with D perhaps TRBD2 (6 bases). The V gene's germline CDR1 is SGHVS and CDR2 FQNEAQ. This CDR3 contains 14 residues. V lost 1 base and J 5 bases, leaving 12 bases between the germline ends. The CDR3 DNA follows: TGTGCCAGCAGCTTAGGGAGGGGCGGCCACGAGCAGTACTTC. This sequence encodes CASSLGRGGHEQYF.

DNA for the CDR3: TGTGCCAGCAGTGACGCAGAAAAGCGGGGGGATTACAATGAGCAGTTCTTC. Residues: CASSDAEKRGDYNEQFF. The chain combines TRBV6-4 with TRBJ2-1, with 9 positions matching TRBD2. The V gene's germline CDR1 is MRHNA and CDR2 SNTAGT. The CDR3 runs to 17 residues. The V segment lost 2 bases and the J segment 4 bases; nucleotides outside the gene matches: 9.

This chain uses TRBV6-2 or TRBV6-3 with TRBJ1-1; a weak D match, TRBD1 (5 bases). V was pared by 6 bases and J by 3 bases, with 17 bases between. The CDR3 length is 15 residues. Germline values: CDR1 MNHEY, CDR2 SVGEGT. The CDR3 is CASRPRGTPDTEAFF. The DNA for the CDR3 is TGTGCCAGCAGACCACGGGGGACCCCGGACACTGAAGCTTTCTTT.

The CDR3 is CSVEQSPYEQYF. In nucleotides, the CDR3 is TGCAGCGTTGAACAGAGCCCCTACGAGCAGTACTTC. The chain links TRBV29-1 to TRBJ2-7, with D hard to call. V lost 2 bases, J lost 2 bases, and 7 bases lay in between. Germline V CDR1 and CDR2: SQVTM, ANQGSEA. CDR3 length: 12 residues.

The V and J genes are TRBV19 and TRBJ1-5; D is possibly TRBD1 (6 bases). CDR1 LNHDA and CDR2 SQIVND come from the germline V gene (reference sequence). The CDR3 sequence is 14 residues long. V gave up 4 bases and J gave up 4 bases, with 11 bases separating them. CDR3 region: CASSTPQGNQPQHF. The CDR3 DNA follows: TGTGCCAGTAGTACCCCACAGGGAAATCAGCCCCAGCATTTT.

The V call is TRBV6-5, the J call TRBJ2-5; 8 nucleotides align to TRBD1. The V gene's germline CDR1 is MNHEY and CDR2 SVGAGI. This CDR3 comprises 14 residues. J was trimmed by 3 bases and V by 7 bases; bases with no gene match: 7. CDR3 DNA: TGTGCCAGCACCCTGGCGACAGGGGAAGAGACCCAGTACTTC. Translation: CASTLATGEETQYF.